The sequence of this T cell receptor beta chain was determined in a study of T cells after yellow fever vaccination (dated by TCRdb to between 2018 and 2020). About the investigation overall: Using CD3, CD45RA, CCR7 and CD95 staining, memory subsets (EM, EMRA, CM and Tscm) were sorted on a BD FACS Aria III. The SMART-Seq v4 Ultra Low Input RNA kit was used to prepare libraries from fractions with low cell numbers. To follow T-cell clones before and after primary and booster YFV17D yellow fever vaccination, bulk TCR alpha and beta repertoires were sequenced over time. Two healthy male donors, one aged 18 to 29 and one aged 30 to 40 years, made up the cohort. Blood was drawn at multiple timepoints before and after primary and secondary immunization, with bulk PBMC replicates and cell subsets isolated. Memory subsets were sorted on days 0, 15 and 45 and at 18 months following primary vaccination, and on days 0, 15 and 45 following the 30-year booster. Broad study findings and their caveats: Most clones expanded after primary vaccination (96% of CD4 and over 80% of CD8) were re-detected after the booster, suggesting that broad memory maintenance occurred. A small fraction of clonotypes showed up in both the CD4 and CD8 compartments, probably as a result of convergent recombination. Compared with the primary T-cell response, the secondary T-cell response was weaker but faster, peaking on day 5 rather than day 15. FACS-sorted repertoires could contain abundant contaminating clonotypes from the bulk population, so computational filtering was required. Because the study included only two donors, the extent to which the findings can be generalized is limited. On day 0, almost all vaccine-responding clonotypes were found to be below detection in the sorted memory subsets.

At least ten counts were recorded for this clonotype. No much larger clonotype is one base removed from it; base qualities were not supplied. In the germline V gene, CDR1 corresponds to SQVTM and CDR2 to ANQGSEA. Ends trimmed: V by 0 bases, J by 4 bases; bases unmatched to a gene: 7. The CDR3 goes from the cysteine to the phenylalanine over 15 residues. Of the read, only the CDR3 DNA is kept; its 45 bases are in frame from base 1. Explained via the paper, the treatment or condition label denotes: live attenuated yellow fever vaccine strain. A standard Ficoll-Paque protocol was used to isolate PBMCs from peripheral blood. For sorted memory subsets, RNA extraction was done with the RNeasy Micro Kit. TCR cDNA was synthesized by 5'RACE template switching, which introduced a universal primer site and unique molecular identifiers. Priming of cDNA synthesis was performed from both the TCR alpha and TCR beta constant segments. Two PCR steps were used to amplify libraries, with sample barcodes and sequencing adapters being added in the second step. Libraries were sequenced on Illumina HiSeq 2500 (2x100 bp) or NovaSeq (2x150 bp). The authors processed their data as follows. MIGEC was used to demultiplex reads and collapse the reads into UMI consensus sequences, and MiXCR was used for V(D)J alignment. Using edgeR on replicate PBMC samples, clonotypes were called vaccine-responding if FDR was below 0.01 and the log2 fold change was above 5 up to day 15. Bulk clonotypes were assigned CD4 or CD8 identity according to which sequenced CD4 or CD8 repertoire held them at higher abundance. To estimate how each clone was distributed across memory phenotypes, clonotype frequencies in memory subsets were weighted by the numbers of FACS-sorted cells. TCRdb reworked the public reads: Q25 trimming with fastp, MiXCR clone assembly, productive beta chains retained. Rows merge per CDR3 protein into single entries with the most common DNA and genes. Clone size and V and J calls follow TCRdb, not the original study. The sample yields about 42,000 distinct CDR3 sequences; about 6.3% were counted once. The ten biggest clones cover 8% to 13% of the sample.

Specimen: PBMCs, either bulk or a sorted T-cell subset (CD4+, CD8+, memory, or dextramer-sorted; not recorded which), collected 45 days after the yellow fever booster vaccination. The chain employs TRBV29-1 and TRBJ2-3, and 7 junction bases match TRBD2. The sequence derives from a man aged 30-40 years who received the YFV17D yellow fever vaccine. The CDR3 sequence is CSVEDRRGSPDTQYF. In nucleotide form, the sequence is TGCAGCGTTGAAGATCGGCGCGGGAGTCCAGATACGCAGTATTTT.